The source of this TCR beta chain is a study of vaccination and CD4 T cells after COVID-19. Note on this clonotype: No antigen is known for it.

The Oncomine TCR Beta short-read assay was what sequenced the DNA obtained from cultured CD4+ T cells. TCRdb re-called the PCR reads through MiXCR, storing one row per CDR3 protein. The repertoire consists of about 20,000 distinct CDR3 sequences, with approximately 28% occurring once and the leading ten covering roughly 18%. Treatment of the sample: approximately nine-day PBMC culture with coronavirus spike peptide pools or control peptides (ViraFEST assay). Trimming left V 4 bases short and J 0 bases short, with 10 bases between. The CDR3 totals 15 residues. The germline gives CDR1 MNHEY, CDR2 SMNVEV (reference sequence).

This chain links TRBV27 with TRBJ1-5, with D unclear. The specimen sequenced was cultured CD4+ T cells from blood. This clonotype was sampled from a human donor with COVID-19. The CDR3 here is CASSYSMISNQPQHF. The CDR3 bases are TGTGCCAGCAGTTACTCGATGATTAGCAATCAGCCCCAGCATTTT.